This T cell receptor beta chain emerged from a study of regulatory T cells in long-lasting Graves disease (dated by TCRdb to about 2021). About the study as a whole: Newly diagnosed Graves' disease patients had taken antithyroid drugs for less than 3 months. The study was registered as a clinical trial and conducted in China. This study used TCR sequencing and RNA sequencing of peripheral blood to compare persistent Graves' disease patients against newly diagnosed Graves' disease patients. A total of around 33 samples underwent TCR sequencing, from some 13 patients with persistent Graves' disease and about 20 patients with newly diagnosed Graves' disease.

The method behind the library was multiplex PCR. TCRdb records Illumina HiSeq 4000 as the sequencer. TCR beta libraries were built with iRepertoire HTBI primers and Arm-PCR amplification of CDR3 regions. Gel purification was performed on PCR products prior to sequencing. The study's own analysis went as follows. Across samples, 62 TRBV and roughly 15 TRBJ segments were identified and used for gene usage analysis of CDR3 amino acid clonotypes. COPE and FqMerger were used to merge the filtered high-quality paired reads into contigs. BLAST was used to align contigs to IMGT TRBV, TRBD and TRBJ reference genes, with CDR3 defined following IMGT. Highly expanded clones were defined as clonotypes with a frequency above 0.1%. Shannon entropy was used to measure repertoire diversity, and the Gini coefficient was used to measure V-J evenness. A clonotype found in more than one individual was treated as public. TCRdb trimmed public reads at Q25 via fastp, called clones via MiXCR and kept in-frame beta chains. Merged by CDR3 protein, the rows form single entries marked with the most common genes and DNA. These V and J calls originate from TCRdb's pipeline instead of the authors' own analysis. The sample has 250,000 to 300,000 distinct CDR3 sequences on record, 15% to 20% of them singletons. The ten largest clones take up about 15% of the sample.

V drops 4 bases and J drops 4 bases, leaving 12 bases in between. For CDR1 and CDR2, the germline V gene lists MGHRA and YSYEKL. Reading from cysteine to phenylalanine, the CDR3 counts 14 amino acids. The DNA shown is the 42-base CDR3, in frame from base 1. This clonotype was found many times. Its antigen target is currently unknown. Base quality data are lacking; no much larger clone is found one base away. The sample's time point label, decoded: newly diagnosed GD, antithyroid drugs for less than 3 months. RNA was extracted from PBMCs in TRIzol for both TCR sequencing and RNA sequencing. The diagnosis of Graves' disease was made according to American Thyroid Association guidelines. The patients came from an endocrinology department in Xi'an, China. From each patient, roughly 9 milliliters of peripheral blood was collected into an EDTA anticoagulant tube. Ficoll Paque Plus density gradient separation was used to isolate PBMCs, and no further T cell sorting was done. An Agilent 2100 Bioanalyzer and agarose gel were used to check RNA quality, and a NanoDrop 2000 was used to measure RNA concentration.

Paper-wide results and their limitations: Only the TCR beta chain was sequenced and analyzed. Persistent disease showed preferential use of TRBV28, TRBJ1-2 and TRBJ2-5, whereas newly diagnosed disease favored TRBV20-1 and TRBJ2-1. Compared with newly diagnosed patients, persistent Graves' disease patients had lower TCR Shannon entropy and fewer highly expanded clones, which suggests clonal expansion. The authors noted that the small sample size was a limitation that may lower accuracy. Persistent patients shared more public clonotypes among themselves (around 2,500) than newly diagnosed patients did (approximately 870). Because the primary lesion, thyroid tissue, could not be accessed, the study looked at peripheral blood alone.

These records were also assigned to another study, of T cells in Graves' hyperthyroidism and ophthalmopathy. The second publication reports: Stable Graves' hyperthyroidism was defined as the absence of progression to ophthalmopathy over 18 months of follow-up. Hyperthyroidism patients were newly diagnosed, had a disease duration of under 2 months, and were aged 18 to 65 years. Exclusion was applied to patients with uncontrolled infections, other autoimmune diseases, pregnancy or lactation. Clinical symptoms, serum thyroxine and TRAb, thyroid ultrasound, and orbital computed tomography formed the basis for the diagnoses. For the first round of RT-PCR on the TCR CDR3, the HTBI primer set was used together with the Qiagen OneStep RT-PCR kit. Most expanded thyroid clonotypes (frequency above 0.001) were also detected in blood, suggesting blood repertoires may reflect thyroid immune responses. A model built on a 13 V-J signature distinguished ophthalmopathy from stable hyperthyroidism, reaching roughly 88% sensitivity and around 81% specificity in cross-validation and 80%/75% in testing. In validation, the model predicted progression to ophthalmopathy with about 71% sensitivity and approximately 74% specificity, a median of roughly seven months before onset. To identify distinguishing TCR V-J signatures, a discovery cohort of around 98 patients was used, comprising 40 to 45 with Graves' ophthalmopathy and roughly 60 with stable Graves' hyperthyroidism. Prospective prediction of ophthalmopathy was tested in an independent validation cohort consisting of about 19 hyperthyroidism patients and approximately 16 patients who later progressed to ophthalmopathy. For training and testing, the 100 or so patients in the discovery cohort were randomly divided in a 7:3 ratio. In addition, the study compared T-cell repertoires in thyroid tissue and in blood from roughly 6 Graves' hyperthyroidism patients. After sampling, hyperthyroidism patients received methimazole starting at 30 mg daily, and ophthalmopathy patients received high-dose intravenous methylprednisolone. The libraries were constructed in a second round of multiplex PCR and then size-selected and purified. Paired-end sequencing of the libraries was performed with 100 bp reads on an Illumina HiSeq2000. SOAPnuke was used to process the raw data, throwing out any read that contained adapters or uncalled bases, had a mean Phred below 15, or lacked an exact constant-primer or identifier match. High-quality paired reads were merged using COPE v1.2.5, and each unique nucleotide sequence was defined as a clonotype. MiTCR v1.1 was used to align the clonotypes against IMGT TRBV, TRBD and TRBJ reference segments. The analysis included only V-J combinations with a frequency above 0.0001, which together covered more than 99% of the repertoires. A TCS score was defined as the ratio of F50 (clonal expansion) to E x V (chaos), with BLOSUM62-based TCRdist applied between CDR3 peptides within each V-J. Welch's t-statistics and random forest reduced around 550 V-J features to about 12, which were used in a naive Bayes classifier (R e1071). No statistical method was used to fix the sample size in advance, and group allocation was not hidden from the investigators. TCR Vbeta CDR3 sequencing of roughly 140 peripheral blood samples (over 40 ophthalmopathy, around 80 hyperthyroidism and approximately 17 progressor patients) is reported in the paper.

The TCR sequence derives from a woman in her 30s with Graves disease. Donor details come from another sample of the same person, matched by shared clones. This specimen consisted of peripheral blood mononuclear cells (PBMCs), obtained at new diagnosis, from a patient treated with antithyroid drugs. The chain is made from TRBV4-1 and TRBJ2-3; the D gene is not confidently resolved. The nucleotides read TGCGCCAGCAGCCTCCTCCCGTACGCAGATACGCAGTATTTT. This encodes CASSLLPYADTQYF.